This TCR beta chain emerged from a study of blood T cell repertoires in COVID-19. In the study overall: Acute and convalescent COVID-19 samples came from the United States, Italy and Spain. From T cells, B-cell-depleted T cells, or PBMCs came the material, which was cDNA or gDNA.

The V gene end was trimmed by 4 bases and the J gene end by 2 bases; junction bases not matched to a gene: 9. The CDR3 loop spans 15 amino acids. Germline V lookup: CDR1 SGHTS, CDR2 YDEGEE. This table comes from immunoSEQ multiplex PCR, and its TCRdb copy is limited to in-frame clones, with some not included. This sample has roughly 400,000 clones; around 90% occur once, and the top ten carry approximately 2.1%. Participants spanned ages about 18 to 90 years and resided in some 22 US areas. Cohorts were determined from participant-reported clinical history. The material sequenced was PBMCs or T cells enriched from blood (not recorded which). The receptor comes from a woman between 35 and 50 years old with acute COVID-19. The chain links TRBV5-8 to TRBJ2-7; 7 positions agree with TRBD1. The DNA for the CDR3 is TGTGCCAGCAGCGAAGACAGGGCCAGGGCCTACGAGCAGTACTTC. Encoded protein: CASSEDRARAYEQYF. Variable domain in full (rest from reference TRBV5-8 and TRBJ2-7): EAGVTQSPTHLIKTRGQQATLRCSPISGHTSVYWYQQALGLGLQFLLWYDEGEERNRGNFPPRFSGRQFPNYSSELNVNALELEDSALYLCASSEDRARAYEQYFGPGTRLTVT.